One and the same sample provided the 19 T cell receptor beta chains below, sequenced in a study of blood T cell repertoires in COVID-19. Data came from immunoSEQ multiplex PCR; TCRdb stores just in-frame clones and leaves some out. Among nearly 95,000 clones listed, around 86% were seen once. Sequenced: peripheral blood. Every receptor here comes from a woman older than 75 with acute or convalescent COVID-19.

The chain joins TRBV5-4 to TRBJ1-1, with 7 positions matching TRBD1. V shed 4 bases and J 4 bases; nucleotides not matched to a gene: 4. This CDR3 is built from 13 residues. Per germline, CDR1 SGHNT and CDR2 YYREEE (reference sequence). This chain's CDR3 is CASSRRGPTEAFF. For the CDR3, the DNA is TGTGCCAGCAGCAGAAGGGGGCCCACTGAAGCTTTCTTT.

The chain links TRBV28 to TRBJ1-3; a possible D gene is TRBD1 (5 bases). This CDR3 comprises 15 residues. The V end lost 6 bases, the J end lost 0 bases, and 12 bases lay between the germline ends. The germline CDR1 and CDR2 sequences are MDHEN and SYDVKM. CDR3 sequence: CASRSRADSGNTIYF. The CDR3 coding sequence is TGTGCCAGCAGAAGCAGGGCCGACTCTGGAAACACCATATATTTT.

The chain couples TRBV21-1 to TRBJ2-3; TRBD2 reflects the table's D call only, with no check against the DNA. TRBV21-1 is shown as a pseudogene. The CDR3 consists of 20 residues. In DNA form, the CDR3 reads TGTGCCAGCAGCAAAGCACCGGGACTAGCGGGAGGGCCTGGTGAAGATACGCAGTATTTT. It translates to CASSKAPGLAGGPGEDTQYF.

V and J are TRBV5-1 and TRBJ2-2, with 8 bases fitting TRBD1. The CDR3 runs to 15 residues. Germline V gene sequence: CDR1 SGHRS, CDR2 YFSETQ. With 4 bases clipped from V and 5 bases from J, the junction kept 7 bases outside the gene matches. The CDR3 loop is CASSGGQGGTGELFF. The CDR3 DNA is TGCGCCAGCAGCGGAGGACAGGGAGGTACCGGGGAGCTGTTTTTT.

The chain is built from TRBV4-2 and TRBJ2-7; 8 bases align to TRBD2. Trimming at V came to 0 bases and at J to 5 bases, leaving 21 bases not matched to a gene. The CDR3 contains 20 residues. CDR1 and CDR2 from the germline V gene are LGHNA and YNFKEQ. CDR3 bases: TGTGCCAGCAGCCAAGAGTGGAAGGTAGCGGGAATTATGGGCCGGAACGAGCAGTACTTC. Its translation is CASSQEWKVAGIMGRNEQYF.

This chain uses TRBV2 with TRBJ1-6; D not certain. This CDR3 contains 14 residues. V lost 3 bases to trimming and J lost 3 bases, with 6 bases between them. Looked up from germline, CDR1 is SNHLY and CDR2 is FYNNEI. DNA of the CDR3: TGTGCCAGCAGTGACTCGCGCTATAATTCACCCCTCCACTTT. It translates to CASSDSRYNSPLHF. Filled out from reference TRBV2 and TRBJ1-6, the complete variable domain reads EPEVTQTPSHQVTQMGQEVILRCVPISNHLYFYWYRQILGQKVEFLVSFYNNEISEKSEIFDDQFSVERPDGSNFTLKIRSTKLEDSAMYFCASSDSRYNSPLHFGNGTRLTVT.

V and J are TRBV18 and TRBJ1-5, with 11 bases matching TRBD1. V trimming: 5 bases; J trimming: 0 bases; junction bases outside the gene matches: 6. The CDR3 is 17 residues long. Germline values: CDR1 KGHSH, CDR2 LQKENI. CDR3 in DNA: TGTGCCAGCTCAGGGACAGGGGGGTCATATAGCAATCAGCCCCAGCATTTT. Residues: CASSGTGGSYSNQPQHF. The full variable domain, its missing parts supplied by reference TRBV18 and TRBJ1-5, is NAGVMQNPRHLVRRRGQEARLRCSPMKGHSHVYWYRQLPEEGLKFMVYLQKENIIDESGMPKERFSAEFPKEGPSILRIQQVVRGDSAAYFCASSGTGGSYSNQPQHFGDGTRLSIL.

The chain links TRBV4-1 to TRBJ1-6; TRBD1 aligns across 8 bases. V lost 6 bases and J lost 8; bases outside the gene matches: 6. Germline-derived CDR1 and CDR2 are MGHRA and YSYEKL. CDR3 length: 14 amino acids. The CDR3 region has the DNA TGCGCCAGCAGTTTGACAGGGGATGATTCACCCCTCCACTTT. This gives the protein CASSLTGDDSPLHF.

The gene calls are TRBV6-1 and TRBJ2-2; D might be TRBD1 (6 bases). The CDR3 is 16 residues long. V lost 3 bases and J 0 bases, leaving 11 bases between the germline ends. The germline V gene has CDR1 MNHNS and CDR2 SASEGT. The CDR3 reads CASSDTGHSNTGELFF. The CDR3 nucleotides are TGTGCCAGCAGTGATACAGGGCACTCGAACACCGGGGAGCTGTTTTTT.

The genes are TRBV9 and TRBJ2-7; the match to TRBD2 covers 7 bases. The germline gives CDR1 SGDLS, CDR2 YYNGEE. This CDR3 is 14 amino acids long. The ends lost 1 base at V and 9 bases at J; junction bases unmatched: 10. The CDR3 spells CASSVSGLEVAQYF. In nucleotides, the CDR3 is TGTGCCAGCAGCGTAAGTGGACTAGAGGTGGCGCAGTACTTC.

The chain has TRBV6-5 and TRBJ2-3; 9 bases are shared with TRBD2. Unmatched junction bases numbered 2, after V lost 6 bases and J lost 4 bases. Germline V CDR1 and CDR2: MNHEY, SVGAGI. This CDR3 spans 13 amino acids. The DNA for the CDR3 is TGTGCCAGCAGGGCGGGGGGGCCAGATACGCAGTATTTT. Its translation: CASRAGGPDTQYF.

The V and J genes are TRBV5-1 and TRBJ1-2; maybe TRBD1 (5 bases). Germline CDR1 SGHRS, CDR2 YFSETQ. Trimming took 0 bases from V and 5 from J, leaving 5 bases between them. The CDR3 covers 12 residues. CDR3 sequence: CASSLEGYGYTF. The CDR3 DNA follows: TGCGCCAGCAGCTTGGAGGGGTATGGCTACACCTTC.

CDR3 sequence reads: CASSQVSGNTEAFF. The CDR3 DNA is TGTGCCAGCAGCCAAGTGTCGGGAAACACTGAAGCTTTCTTT. This chain connects TRBV3-1 (or the pseudogene TRBV3-2) to TRBJ1-1, with unresolved D. Germline loops: CDR1 LGHDT, CDR2 YNNKEL (reference sequence). The V end was cut by 1 base, the J end by 2 bases, with 8 bases between. The CDR3 contains 14 residues.

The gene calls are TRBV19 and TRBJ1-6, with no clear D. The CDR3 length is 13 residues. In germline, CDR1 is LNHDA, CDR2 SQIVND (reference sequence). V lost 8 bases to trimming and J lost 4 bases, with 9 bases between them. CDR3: CASLQNYNSPLHF. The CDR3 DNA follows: TGTGCCAGTTTACAGAATTATAATTCACCCCTCCACTTT. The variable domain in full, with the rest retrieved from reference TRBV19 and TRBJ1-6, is DGGITQSPKYLFRKEGQNVTLSCEQNLNHDAMYWYRQDPGQGLRLIYYSQIVNDFQKGDIAEGYSVSREKKESFPLTVTSAQKNPTAFYLCASLQNYNSPLHFGNGTRLTVT.

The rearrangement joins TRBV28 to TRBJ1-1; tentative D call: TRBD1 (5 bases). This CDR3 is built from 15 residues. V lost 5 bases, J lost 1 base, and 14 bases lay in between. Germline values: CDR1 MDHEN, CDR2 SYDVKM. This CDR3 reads CASSQRGGRNTEAFF. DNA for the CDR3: TGTGCCAGCAGTCAACGGGGCGGGAGGAACACTGAAGCTTTCTTT.

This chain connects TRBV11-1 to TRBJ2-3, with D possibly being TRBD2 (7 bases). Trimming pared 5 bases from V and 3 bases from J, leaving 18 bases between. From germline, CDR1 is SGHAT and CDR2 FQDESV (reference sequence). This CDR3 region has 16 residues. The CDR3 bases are TGTGCCAGCAGCGGGAGTCAGGGGAGGGGGACAGATACGCAGTATTTT. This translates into CASSGSQGRGTDTQYF.

This chain's CDR3 is CASSQPGTNEKLFF. The CDR3 nucleotides are TGTGCCAGCAGCCAACCGGGAACTAATGAAAAACTGTTTTTT. The chain recombines TRBV6-2 or TRBV6-3 with TRBJ1-4, with D unclear. The germline gives CDR1 MNHEY, CDR2 SVGEGT. V was shortened by 6 bases and J by 1 base, with 9 bases between the two germline ends. This CDR3 is built from 14 residues.

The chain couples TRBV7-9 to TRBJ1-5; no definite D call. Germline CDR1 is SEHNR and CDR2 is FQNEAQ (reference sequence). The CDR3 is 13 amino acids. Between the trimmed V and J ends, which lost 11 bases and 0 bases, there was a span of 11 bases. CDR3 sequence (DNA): TGTGCCTCCTCGGGTTTTAGCAATCAGCCCCAGCATTTT. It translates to CASSGFSNQPQHF.

The CDR3 DNA reads TGCGCCAGCAGGGGCAGGGAGGATTCACCCCTCCACTTT. It yields the protein CASRGREDSPLHF. The V and J genes are TRBV23-1 and TRBJ1-6, with a weak D call TRBD1 (5 bases). TRBV23-1 is known as an ORF, though its function is uncertain. This CDR3 is 13 amino acids long. Between the trimmed V and J ends, which lost 6 bases and 8 bases, there was a span of 11 bases.